This T cell receptor (beta chain) is from a study of T cell repertoires in cytomegalovirus infection. Background on the study: From public TCR beta signatures came an indication of both CMV infection and matching HLA type.

TCRdb used MiXCR to reprocess the reads, holding one entry per CDR3 protein. The sample has tens of thousands of distinct CDR3 sequences; 20% to 25% are singletons. Trimming stripped 3 bases from V and 8 bases from J, with 13 bases between. This CDR3 comprises 14 residues. Only a few counts were recorded for this clonotype. Its antigen is not identified. General study points: In two of eight donors, the top clonotype was HLA-C-restricted CMV-specific. Accumulated public TCR beta family frequency recognized individuals carrying CMV together with the relevant HLA.

This chain joins TRBV12-3 or TRBV12-4 and TRBJ1-4, with D maybe TRBD1 (6 bases). The sequence was collected from a human donor in good health (CMV status not recorded). Some clones in this sample may be carry-over from other donors' samples. This material consisted of CD8+ T cells from cultured PBMCs, taken from culture after CMV antigen stimulation. CDR3 protein: CASSLEGVWEKLFF. DNA for the CDR3: TGTGCCAGCAGTTTGGAGGGGGTTTGGGAAAAACTGTTTTTT.